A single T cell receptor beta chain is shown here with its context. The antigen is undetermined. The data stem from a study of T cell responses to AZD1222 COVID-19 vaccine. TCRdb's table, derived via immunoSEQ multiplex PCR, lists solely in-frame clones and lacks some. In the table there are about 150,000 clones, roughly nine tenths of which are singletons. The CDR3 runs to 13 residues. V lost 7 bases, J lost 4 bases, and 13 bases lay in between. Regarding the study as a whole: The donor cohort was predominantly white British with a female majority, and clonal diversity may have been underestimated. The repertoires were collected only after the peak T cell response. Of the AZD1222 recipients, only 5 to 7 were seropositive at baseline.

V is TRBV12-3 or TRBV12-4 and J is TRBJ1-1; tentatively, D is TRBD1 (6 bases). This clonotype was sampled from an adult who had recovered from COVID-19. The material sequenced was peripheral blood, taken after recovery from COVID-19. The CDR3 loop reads CASNVQGFTEAFF. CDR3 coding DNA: TGTGCCAGCAACGTCCAGGGGTTCACTGAAGCTTTCTTT.